These 7 T cell receptor beta chains were sequenced from one sample in a study of blood T cell repertoires in COVID-19. Assay: immunoSEQ multiplex PCR; the TCRdb copy retains only in-frame clones and omits some. The table records 65,000 to 100,000 clones, approximately 78% of them present only once. Sequencing was done on a sample of peripheral blood. The receptors derive from a woman older than 75 with acute or convalescent COVID-19.

CDR3 loop: CASSQQGPYEQYF. The CDR3 region has the DNA TGTGCCAGCAGCCAACAGGGTCCGTACGAGCAGTACTTC. V is TRBV3-1 (or the pseudogene TRBV3-2) and J is TRBJ2-7; D might be TRBD1 (5 bases). Trimming removed 2 bases at V and 4 bases at J, with 9 bases between. CDR3 length: 13 amino acids. Germline V gene sequence: CDR1 LGHDT, CDR2 YNNKEL (reference sequence).

Concerning this clone itself: Other nucleotide sequences in the sample specify the same CDR3. The rearrangement uses TRBV5-4 and TRBJ1-3; 7 bases agree with TRBD1. The V gene's germline CDR1 is SGHNT and CDR2 YYREEE (reference sequence). V was pared by 0 bases and J by 0 bases, with 0 bases of the junction left unmatched. The CDR3 is 15 residues long. Written as DNA, the CDR3 is TGTGCCAGCAGCTTGGAGGGGGCCTCTGGAAACACCATATATTTT. Protein sequence: CASSLEGASGNTIYF.

This clone was detected only once. The rearrangement uses TRBV5-4 and TRBJ2-1; 7 nucleotides agree with TRBD2. J was trimmed by 15 bases and V by 0 bases; bases with no gene match: 6. The CDR3 has 12 residues. Germline values: CDR1 SGHNT, CDR2 YYREEE (reference sequence). The CDR3 spells CASSLGAGGSFF. The CDR3 DNA reads as TGTGCCAGCAGCTTGGGGGCCGGGGGGTCGTTCTTC.

V usage is TRBV30 and J usage is TRBJ1-1; the match to TRBD1 covers 7 bases. Losses at the gene ends were 5 bases for V and 2 bases for J; bases not matched to a gene: 5. The CDR3 runs 13 residues. Germline CDR1 and CDR2: GTSNPN and SVGIG (reference sequence). The CDR3 sequence: CAWPTGANTEAFF. The DNA for the CDR3 is TGTGCCTGGCCCACAGGGGCCAACACTGAAGCTTTCTTT.

This clone is a singleton in its sample. The chain uses TRBV7-9 and TRBJ2-7; unclear D gene. Per the germline V gene, CDR1 is SEHNR and CDR2 is FQNEAQ (reference sequence). V was cut by 5 bases and J by 0 bases, with 14 bases left in between. The CDR3 has 15 residues. CDR3 nucleotides: TGTGCCAGCAGCCCCCGGAGCTTCAGCTCCTACGAGCAGTACTTC. It specifies CASSPRSFSSYEQYF.

V and J are TRBV24-1 and TRBJ2-1, with a tentative D call TRBD2 (7 bases). Germline V gene sequence: CDR1 KGHDR, CDR2 SFDVKD. This CDR3 comprises 15 residues. Trimming removed 10 bases from V and 7 bases from J, with 22 bases in between. The CDR3: CATSLGGAYGNEQFF. The CDR3 DNA reads TGTGCCACTAGTCTAGGGGGGGCGTATGGGAATGAGCAGTTCTTC.

The chain couples TRBV7-8 to TRBJ2-2, with 11 bases that match TRBD1. This CDR3 contains 17 residues. V shed 3 bases and J 3 bases; nucleotides not matched to a gene: 6. Germline V gene lookup returns CDR1 SGHVS and CDR2 FQNEAQ. Here the CDR3 DNA reads TGTGCCAGCAGCTTGGGAGGGACAGGGGGATACACCGGGGAGCTGTTTTTT. It translates to CASSLGGTGGYTGELFF.